The 27 T cell receptor beta chains below all came from one sample that was sequenced in a study of T cells in Graves' hyperthyroidism and ophthalmopathy. It was RNA transcripts that yielded the amplified TCR beta CDR3 regions. Researchers ran a first-round RT-PCR on the TCR CDR3 using the HTBI primer set. One entry per CDR3 protein results from TCRdb running MiXCR on the multiplex PCR reads. The sample carries 500,000 to 600,000 distinct CDR3 sequences, 16% recorded once. Material for sequencing was blood. All receptors derive from a woman under 30 with Graves' hyperthyroidism.

This clonotype was seen only a few times. The V call is TRBV2, the J call TRBJ2-1; no firm D call. V lost 6 bases and J 0 bases, leaving 12 bases between the germline ends. CDR1 is SNHLY, CDR2 FYNNEI, per germline. The CDR3 runs 15 residues. As DNA, the CDR3 is TGTGCCAGCAGCCAGGCCCTGAGCTCCTACAATGAGCAGTTCTTC. It specifies CASSQALSSYNEQFF. The variable domain in full, with the rest retrieved from reference TRBV2 and TRBJ2-1, is EPEVTQTPSHQVTQMGQEVILRCVPISNHLYFYWYRQILGQKVEFLVSFYNNEISEKSEIFDDQFSVERPDGSNFTLKIRSTKLEDSAMYFCASSQALSSYNEQFFGPGTRLTVL.

In its sample, this clonotype was seen a few times. CDR3 bases: TGTGCCAGCAGTGAATCACAGGCTGGGAACTATGGCTACACCTTC. It encodes CASSESQAGNYGYTF. J is TRBJ1-2 and V is TRBV6-1; D perhaps matches TRBD1 (5 bases). The CDR3 loop spans 15 amino acids. The germline gives CDR1 MNHNS, CDR2 SASEGT. V was pared by 2 bases and J by 2 bases, with 12 bases between.

As for this clonotype: A much more abundant neighbour one base away suggests this may be a read error. V is TRBV6-1 and J is TRBJ2-7; TRBD1 matches 8 bases. This CDR3 region has 16 residues. The V gene's germline CDR1 is MNHNS and CDR2 SASEGT. The trim removed 5 bases at V and 2 bases at J, leaving 11 bases unmatched. The CDR3 protein is CASSPPPGQVAYEQYF. CDR3 DNA: TGTGCCAGCAGTCCTCCCCCGGGACAGGTGGCCTACGAGCAGTACTTC.

This clonotype was found many times. The gene calls are TRBV20-1 and TRBJ1-2, with TRBD1 as a possible D gene (5 bases). Germline CDR1 and CDR2: DFQATT and SNEGSKA (reference sequence). Trimming took off 5 bases at V and 4 bases at J, with 17 bases between the two ends. The CDR3 consists of 14 residues. The CDR3 DNA is TGCAGTGCTGCGTACCTGGGACTAGTCTATGGCTACACCTTC. This translates into CSAAYLGLVYGYTF.

This clonotype was seen only a few times. The J gene is TRBJ1-2, the V gene TRBV27; no clear D. Germline CDR1 MNHEY, CDR2 SMNVEV (reference sequence). Trimming pared 5 bases from V and 4 bases from J, leaving 14 bases between. The CDR3 has 14 amino acids. In nucleotides, the CDR3 is TGTGCCAGCAGTGGCAGGACGGATGGCTATGGCTACACCTTC. Its protein product is CASSGRTDGYGYTF.

This clonotype has only a few counts. This chain uses TRBV7-9 with TRBJ1-1; D is uncertain. CDR3 length equals 13 residues. Trimming removed 6 bases at V and 4 bases at J, with 12 bases between. Germline V gene lookup returns CDR1 SEHNR and CDR2 FQNEAQ (reference sequence). The CDR3 bases are TGTGCCAGCAGGCCAACGGGCCCCACTGAAGCTTTCTTT. Residues: CASRPTGPTEAFF. Full variable domain (rest looked up from reference TRBV7-9 and TRBJ1-1): DTGVSQNPRHKITKRGQNVTFRCDPISEHNRLYWYRQTLGQGPEFLTYFQNEAQLEKSRLLSDRFSAERPKGSFSTLEIQRTEQGDSAMYLCASRPTGPTEAFFGQGTRLTVV.

This clonotype was observed a single time. The chain recombines TRBV5-1 with TRBJ1-4; 12 bases match TRBD1. J was trimmed by 1 base and V by 3 bases; bases with no gene match: 16. The length of the CDR3 is 21 residues. Germline V CDR1 and CDR2: SGHRS, YFSETQ. CDR3 coding DNA: TGCGCCAGCAGCTCAAAATCGGGACAGGGGGCGTCGTGGGGAACTAATGAAAAACTGTTTTTT. Protein product: CASSSKSGQGASWGTNEKLFF.

This clonotype was counted at least ten times. The rearrangement links TRBV20-1 to TRBJ2-7, with 10 bases matching TRBD1. CDR3 size: 14 residues. From germline, CDR1 is DFQATT and CDR2 SNEGSKA (reference sequence). The trim removed 2 bases at V and 3 bases at J, leaving 4 bases unmatched. Here the CDR3 reads CSARSWDRGYEQYF. In DNA, the CDR3 is TGCAGTGCTAGAAGTTGGGACAGGGGCTACGAGCAGTACTTC.

This clonotype showed up many times. The J gene is TRBJ1-2, the V gene TRBV20-1; 8 bases agree with TRBD1. Germline CDR1 and CDR2: DFQATT and SNEGSKA (reference sequence). Germline trimming cut 5 bases from V and 4 bases from J; bases unmatched to any gene: 9. The CDR3 contains 14 residues. The CDR3 spells CSAGGQETVYGYTF. CDR3 coding DNA: TGCAGTGCTGGGGGACAGGAGACAGTCTATGGCTACACCTTC.

This clonotype appeared a few times. The V gene is TRBV5-1, the J gene TRBJ1-1, with a possible D match to TRBD1 (6 bases). Germline CDR1 reads SGHRS; CDR2 reads YFSETQ. The CDR3 covers 15 residues. With 0 bases removed from V and 5 bases from J, the gap between germline ends came to 14 bases. The CDR3 DNA reads TGCGCCAGCAGCTTGGGGGACATCGGCTCTACTGAAGCTTTCTTT. Encoded protein: CASSLGDIGSTEAFF.

This clonotype was detected a few times. This may stem from a read error, because a much larger clone lies one nucleotide away. The chain joins TRBV7-2 to TRBJ1-3; the D gene is possibly TRBD1 (6 bases). Germline V gene sequence: CDR1 SGHTA, CDR2 FQGNSA. The CDR3 has 15 amino acids. V lost 0 bases, J lost 3 bases, and 9 bases lay in between. Here the CDR3 reads CASSLARGGGNTIYF. In DNA form, the CDR3 reads TGTGCCAGCAGCTTAGCCAGGGGCGGTGGAAACACCATATATTTT.

This chain links TRBV24-1 with TRBJ2-5; D is possibly TRBD1 or TRBD2 (6 bases each). Germline CDR1 is KGHDR and CDR2 is SFDVKD. This CDR3 has 16 amino acids. V gave up 1 base and J gave up 4 bases, with 15 bases separating them. This chain's CDR3 is CATSDLGLQGSETQYF. The CDR3 nucleotides are TGTGCCACCAGTGATTTAGGACTACAGGGATCAGAGACCCAGTACTTC.

This clonotype was detected only a few times. The V gene is TRBV6-2 or TRBV6-3, the J gene TRBJ2-1; no clear D gene. This CDR3 region has 13 residues. Germline assignment: CDR1 MNHEY and CDR2 SVGEGT. Deletions cut 5 bases from V and 7 bases from J, with 12 bases between. CDR3 bases: TGTGCCAGCAGTCCAGGTTTGAGGAATGAGCAGTTCTTC. This encodes CASSPGLRNEQFF.

This clonotype was detected a few times. One end of the junction does not line up with germline, which may come from a read error. V usage is TRBV4-3 and J usage is TRBJ2-5; D remains ambiguous. The CDR3 runs to 16 residues. The V gene's germline CDR1 is LGHNA and CDR2 YSLEER. CDR3 nucleotide sequence: TGCGCCAGCAGCCGTTCTCTGGGCCAAGACCAGGAGACCCAGTACTTC. Its protein is CASSRSLGQDQETQYF.

This clonotype was detected many times. This chain uses TRBV12-3 or TRBV12-4 with TRBJ2-7; TRBD2 matches 8 bases. CDR3 length: 14 amino acids. The junction had 7 bases not matched to a gene; V was cut back by 5 bases and J by 4 bases. This chain's CDR3 is CASSVSGSWYEQYF. CDR3 DNA sequence: TGTGCCAGCAGTGTAAGCGGGAGTTGGTACGAGCAGTACTTC.

This clonotype was counted between two and nine times. At one end, the junction sequence differs from germline, possibly due to a read error. The chain joins TRBV6-1 to TRBJ2-7, with D maybe TRBD2 (6 bases). The V gene's germline CDR1 is MNHNS and CDR2 SASEGT. This CDR3 region has 15 residues. CDR3 amino acids: CVSSESGTETYEQYF. DNA of the CDR3: TGTGTCAGCAGTGAATCCGGGACTGAGACCTACGAGCAGTACTTC.

The chain recombines TRBV28 with TRBJ2-5; 13 positions match TRBD2. The germline gives CDR1 MDHEN, CDR2 SYDVKM. The CDR3 spans 16 residues. V gave up 6 bases and J gave up 3 bases; unmatched junction bases: 7. CDR3 loop: CASRPVGTSGKETQYF. In nucleotides, the CDR3 is TGTGCCAGCAGGCCCGTCGGGACTAGCGGGAAAGAGACCCAGTACTTC. Full variable domain (rest looked up from reference TRBV28 and TRBJ2-5): DVKVTQSSRYLVKRTGEKVFLECVQDMDHENMFWYRQDPGLGLRLIYFSYDVKMKEKGDIPEGYSVSREKKERFSLILESASTNQTSMYLCASRPVGTSGKETQYFGPGTRLLVL.

In its sample, this clonotype was seen a few times. The V and J genes are TRBV19 and TRBJ2-5, with 7 bases identical to TRBD2. The CDR3 extends over 12 amino acids. Germline V gene sequence: CDR1 LNHDA, CDR2 SQIVND (reference sequence). J gave up 3 bases and V 8 bases, and 3 bases lay outside the gene matches. CDR3 in amino acids: CASSTSKETQYF. CDR3 sequence (DNA): TGTGCCAGTTCGACTAGCAAAGAGACCCAGTACTTC.

This clonotype was detected ten times or more. V and J are TRBV11-2 and TRBJ1-5; weak D call: TRBD1 (5 bases). The germline gives CDR1 SGHAT, CDR2 FQNNGV. V lost 2 bases and J 10 bases, leaving 12 bases between the germline ends. This CDR3 is 13 amino acids long. CDR3 bases: TGTGCCAGCAGCTTAAGGGACGGAGCCCCCCAGCATTTT. Protein product: CASSLRDGAPQHF. Complete variable domain (other parts from reference TRBV11-2 and TRBJ1-5): EAGVAQSPRYKIIEKRQSVAFWCNPISGHATLYWYQQILGQGPKLLIQFQNNGVVDDSQLPKDRFSAERLKGVDSTLKIQPAKLEDSAVYLCASSLRDGAPQHFGDGTRLSIL.

The rearrangement uses TRBV6-1 and TRBJ2-6; D may match TRBD1 or TRBD2 (5 bases each). Trimming took 2 bases from V and 4 from J, leaving 9 bases between them. Per the germline V gene, CDR1 is MNHNS and CDR2 is SASEGT. There are 15 residues in the CDR3. For the CDR3, the DNA is TGTGCCAGCAGTGAATTCGGGGCCGGGGCCAACGTCCTGACTTTC. It is translated as CASSEFGAGANVLTF.

The table lists this clonotype with many counts. The chain couples TRBV27 to TRBJ2-1; no clear D gene. Germline V gene lookup returns CDR1 MNHEY and CDR2 SMNVEV (reference sequence). V dropped 5 bases and J dropped 8 bases, with 10 bases sitting between them. The CDR3 runs 12 residues. CDR3 in amino acids: CASSLTRHEQFF. DNA for the CDR3: TGTGCCAGCAGTCTCACAAGGCATGAGCAGTTCTTC.

This clonotype was detected only a few times. The V call is TRBV7-2, the J call TRBJ2-1; D remains ambiguous. V was shortened by 4 bases and J by 8 bases, with 12 bases between the two germline ends. Per germline, CDR1 SGHTA and CDR2 FQGNSA. The CDR3 covers 13 residues. The CDR3 DNA sequence: TGTGCCAGCAGCTCTCTAGTAACCGATGAGCAGTTCTTC. Translating gives CASSSLVTDEQFF.

This clonotype was counted at least ten times. V and J are TRBV20-1 and TRBJ2-7; D tentatively fits TRBD1 or TRBD2 (5 bases each). CDR1 and CDR2 from the germline V gene are DFQATT and SNEGSKA (reference sequence). The length of the CDR3 is 14 residues. V was trimmed by 3 bases and J by 7 bases, leaving 19 bases between them. The chain's CDR3 is CSASRDPLLGEQYF. In DNA, the CDR3 is TGCAGTGCTAGTAGGGACCCCCTCTTGGGGGAGCAGTACTTC.

This clonotype was observed a few times. V gene TRBV3-1 combines with J gene TRBJ2-2; 7 bases line up with TRBD2. In germline, CDR1 is LGHDT, CDR2 YNNKEL (reference sequence). This CDR3 contains 15 residues. Trimming took 1 base from V and 4 from J; bases not matched to a gene: 3. CDR3 coding DNA: TGTGCCAGCAGCCAAGGCGGGAGTAGCACCGGGGAGCTGTTTTTT. Translation gives CASSQGGSSTGELFF.

The chain couples TRBV5-6 to TRBJ2-1; possibly TRBD2 for D (7 bases). The CDR3 sequence is 15 residues long. The ends were cut back, 0 bases at V and 5 bases at J, with 12 bases in the middle. Germline CDR1 and CDR2: SGHDT and YYEEEE. This chain's CDR3 is CASSLAGGPNNEQFF. CDR3 DNA sequence: TGTGCCAGCAGCTTGGCGGGGGGCCCGAACAATGAGCAGTTCTTC.

This clonotype was observed at least ten times. The rearrangement joins TRBV2 to TRBJ1-1, with a tentative D call TRBD1 (5 bases). The CDR3 length is 14 residues. Germline assignment: CDR1 SNHLY and CDR2 FYNNEI. The germline V and J ends were trimmed by 11 bases and 6 bases, with 22 bases remaining between them. The CDR3 loop is CAARYPGGFAEAFF. CDR3 sequence (DNA): TGTGCCGCCCGTTACCCCGGGGGGTTCGCTGAAGCTTTCTTT.

There are many counts of this clonotype. The chain combines TRBV20-1 with TRBJ2-7; D might be TRBD1 or TRBD2, each matching 5 bases. Germline V gives CDR1 DFQATT, CDR2 SNEGSKA (reference sequence). The CDR3 covers 13 residues. V gave up 6 bases and J gave up 7 bases, with 19 bases separating them. The CDR3 is CSAPGRRFEEQYF. CDR3 in DNA: TGCAGTGCCCCGGGACGCCGGTTTGAGGAGCAGTACTTC.